Sequencing of this TCR beta chain was carried out in a study of T cell responses to AZD1222 COVID-19 vaccine. Study-wide points: Among spike-specific TCRs, nearly half reportedly target unmutated variant regions.

Generated by immunoSEQ multiplex PCR, the TCRdb table keeps only in-frame clones and is missing some. The data show about 180,000 clones, with over 85% seen just once and around 0.97% held by the top ten. About this clone: Its target is unknown.

This TCR was sampled from an adult who received the MenACWY meningococcal vaccine as a control. Material: peripheral blood, obtained 28 days after the second dose of the MenACWY control vaccine.

The CDR3 DNA is TGTGCCAGCAACATACAGGGTGGGAGGAATACGCAGTATTTT. It specifies CASNIQGGRNTQYF. This chain links TRBV2 with TRBJ2-3; D could derive from TRBD1 or TRBD2 (6 bases each). V was cut by 7 bases and J by 7 bases, with 18 bases left in between. From germline, CDR1 is SNHLY and CDR2 FYNNEI. This CDR3 contains 14 residues.